These 8 T cell receptor beta chains were sequenced from one sample in a study of blood T cell repertoires in COVID-19. Measured with immunoSEQ multiplex PCR; TCRdb has only the in-frame clones, and not every one. The repertoire holds about 150,000 clones, with roughly four fifths as singletons. Material: peripheral blood. Source of these receptors: a human donor with acute or convalescent COVID-19. The donor label of this sample is uncertain.

This clone was detected only once. J is TRBJ1-1 and V is TRBV11-3, with D possibly TRBD1 on 5 matching bases. Trimming removed 2 bases at V and 1 base at J, with 8 bases between. Germline V gives CDR1 SGHNT, CDR2 YENEEA. This CDR3 is built from 14 residues. CDR3 residues: CASSLRGGNTEAFF. The DNA for the CDR3 is TGTGCCAGCAGCTTAAGGGGAGGGAACACTGAAGCTTTCTTT.

This clone was found once. Other DNA sequences in the same sample also yield this CDR3. This sequence joins TRBV29-1 and TRBJ1-1, with D hard to call. This CDR3 comprises 11 residues. Trimming pared 7 bases from V and 1 base from J, leaving 7 bases between. The germline V gene encodes CDR1 SQVTM and CDR2 ANQGSEA. CDR3 DNA sequence: TGCAGCGCCCGAGAGAACACTGAAGCTTTCTTT. It specifies CSARENTEAFF.

This rearrangement joins TRBV5-6 to TRBJ1-2; TRBD1 agrees at 9 bases. Trimming took 2 bases from V and 3 from J; bases not matched to a gene: 2. Germline assignment: CDR1 SGHDT and CDR2 YYEEEE. This CDR3 comprises 14 residues. This CDR3 is CASSLQGADYGYTF. Here the CDR3 DNA reads TGTGCCAGCAGCTTACAGGGGGCCGACTATGGCTACACCTTC.

The chain links TRBV5-4 to TRBJ2-5; 9 nucleotides align to TRBD2. From germline, CDR1 is SGHNT and CDR2 YYREEE (reference sequence). The CDR3 spans 15 residues. V was pared by 3 bases and J by 4 bases, with 7 bases of the junction left unmatched. The CDR3 reads CASSWGGGGSETQYF. The CDR3 DNA reads as TGTGCCAGCAGCTGGGGCGGGGGGGGTTCAGAGACCCAGTACTTC.

The chain uses TRBV29-1 and TRBJ1-2; a weak D match, TRBD1 (6 bases). Trimming removed 4 bases from V and 8 bases from J, with 8 bases in between. There are 10 residues in the CDR3. The germline CDR1 and CDR2 sequences are SQVTM and ANQGSEA. Written as DNA, the CDR3 is TGCAGCGTTGGGGACACCGGCTACACCTTC. Translation gives CSVGDTGYTF. Drawing the rest from reference TRBV29-1 and TRBJ1-2, the complete variable domain is SAVISQKPSRDICQRGTSLTIQCQVDSQVTMMFWYRQQPGQSLTLIATANQGSEATYESGFVIDKFPISRPNLTFSTLTVSNMSPEDSSIYLCSVGDTGYTFGSGTRLTVV.

This clone has a single count. The chain combines TRBV4-1 with TRBJ1-1; D is unresolved. The germline V gene encodes CDR1 MGHRA and CDR2 YSYEKL. CDR3 length: 14 residues. V was shortened by 4 bases and J by 0 bases, with 9 bases between the two germline ends. Here the CDR3 DNA reads TGCGCCAGCAGCCTCCTATGGTTGAACACTGAAGCTTTCTTT. Amino acid sequence: CASSLLWLNTEAFF.

J is TRBJ1-1 and V is TRBV4-1; D might be TRBD1 (5 bases). V lost 1 base, J lost 4 bases, and 13 bases lay in between. This CDR3 has 15 amino acids. Germline-derived CDR1 and CDR2 are MGHRA and YSYEKL. CDR3 sequence reads: CASSQGQGDPTEAFF. The CDR3 DNA reads as TGCGCCAGCAGCCAAGGGCAAGGGGATCCCACTGAAGCTTTCTTT.

This clone occurred once. The chain has TRBV29-1 and TRBJ2-2, with D possibly TRBD1 on 6 matching bases. V gave up 6 bases and J gave up 7 bases, with 21 bases separating them. The CDR3 length is 15 residues. Germline values: CDR1 SQVTM, CDR2 ANQGSEA. CDR3 DNA sequence: TGCAGCGTAAGCACCGGGACACTTAAGGGCGGGGAGCTGTTTTTT. Its protein product is CSVSTGTLKGGELFF.